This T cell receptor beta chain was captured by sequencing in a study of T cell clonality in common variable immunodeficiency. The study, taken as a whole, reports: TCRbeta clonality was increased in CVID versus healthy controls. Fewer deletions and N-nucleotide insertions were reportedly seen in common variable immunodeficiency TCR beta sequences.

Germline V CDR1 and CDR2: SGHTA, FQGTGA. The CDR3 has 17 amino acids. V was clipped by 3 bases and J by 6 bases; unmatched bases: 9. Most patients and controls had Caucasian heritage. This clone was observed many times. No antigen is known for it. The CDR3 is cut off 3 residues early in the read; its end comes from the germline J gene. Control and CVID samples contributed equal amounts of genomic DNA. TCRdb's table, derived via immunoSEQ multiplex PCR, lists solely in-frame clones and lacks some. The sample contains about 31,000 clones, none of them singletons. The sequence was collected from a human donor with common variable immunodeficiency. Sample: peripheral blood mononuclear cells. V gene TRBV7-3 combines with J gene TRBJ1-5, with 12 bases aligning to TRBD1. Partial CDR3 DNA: TGTGCCAGCAGCTTCGGGGACAGGGGGCCCGGTGGTCAGCCC. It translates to CASSFGDRGPGGQP. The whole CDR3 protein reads CASSFGDRGPGGQPQHF.